Reported below is one TCR beta chain. This clonotype showed up many times. Its antigen specificity is not known. Qualities for individual bases were not recorded, and no much larger clone is one base off. The data were taken from a study of T-cell reconstitution after alpha-beta-depleted transplantation in children (dated by TCRdb to 2016 to 2018). Background on the whole study: Using TCR repertoire profiling, the study quantitatively followed how T-cell immune reconstitution unfolded in children after TCRalphabeta/CD19-depleted allogeneic hematopoietic cell transplantation.

V and J are truncated by 1 base and 4 bases respectively, leaving an intervening sequence of 4 bases. CDR1 and CDR2 are read off the germline V gene as MNHEY and SVGEGT. The CDR3, cysteine through phenylalanine, is 12 amino acids long. Only the CDR3 part of the read is kept: 36 bases, read in frame from the first base. Libraries were prepared through PCR. The instrument was an Illumina HiSeq 2500. To normalize quantification of the TCRbeta repertoire, the TCR libraries were built with molecular barcoding that relied on unique molecular identifiers. TCRdb trimmed the raw reads at Q25, called clones with MiXCR and kept productive beta chains. Rows merge per CDR3 protein into single entries with the most common DNA and genes. The sample table records some 590,000 distinct CDR3 sequences; roughly 10% of these occur just once. Around 4% of the sample is taken by the ten largest.

This clonotype originated in a human donor who donated a stem cell graft to a child with acute myeloid leukemia. The material was PBMCs from the stem cell graft donor, obtained from the stem cell graft. The rearrangement combines TRBV6-2 or TRBV6-3 with TRBJ2-5, with no D gene named confidently. The bases are TGTGCCAGCAGTTACTATACAGAGACCCAGTACTTC. Its protein is CASSYYTETQYF.